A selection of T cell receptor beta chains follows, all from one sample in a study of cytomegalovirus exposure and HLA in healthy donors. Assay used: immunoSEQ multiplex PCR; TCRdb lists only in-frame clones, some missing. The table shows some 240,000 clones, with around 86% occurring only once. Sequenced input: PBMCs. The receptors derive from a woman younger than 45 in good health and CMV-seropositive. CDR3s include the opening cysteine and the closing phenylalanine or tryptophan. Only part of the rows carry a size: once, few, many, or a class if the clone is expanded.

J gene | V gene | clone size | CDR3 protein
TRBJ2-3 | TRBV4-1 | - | CASSRVGTSVTDTQYF
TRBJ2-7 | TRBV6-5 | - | CASSYSNRGTGEQYF
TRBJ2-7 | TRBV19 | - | CASSPGDYPVNEQYF
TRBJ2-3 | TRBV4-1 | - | CASSQDRGRDTQYF
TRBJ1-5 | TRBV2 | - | CASSELVSNQPQHF
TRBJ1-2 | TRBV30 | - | CATNQGTYGYTF
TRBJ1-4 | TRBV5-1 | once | CASSLAGQGNEKLFF
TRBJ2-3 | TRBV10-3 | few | CAISELNTDTQYF
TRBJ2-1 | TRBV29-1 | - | CSVALAGYNEQFF
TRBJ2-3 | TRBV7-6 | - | CASSLPGGAVPDTQYF
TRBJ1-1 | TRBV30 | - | CAWSVLPKVAGVEAFF
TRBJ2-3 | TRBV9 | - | CASSPTGLAGGVDTQYF
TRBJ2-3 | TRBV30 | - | CAWSVGLAGDSFSTDTQYF
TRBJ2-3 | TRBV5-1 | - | CASSPGLAGHTDTQYF
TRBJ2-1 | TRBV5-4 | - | CASSWEVVSYNEQFF